The 10 T cell receptor beta chains presented below share a single source sample, sequenced in a study of Graves' ophthalmopathy and Graves' hyperthyroidism. RNA transcripts yielded amplified TCR beta CDR3 regions. HTBI-primed RT-PCR formed the first round, and a multiplex PCR formed the second. MiXCR, run by TCRdb on the multiplex PCR reads, gives a single entry per CDR3 protein. The sample carries 900,000 to 1,200,000 distinct CDR3 sequences, less than 45% recorded once. The sample was peripheral blood or thyroid tissue (not recorded which). All receptors derive from an adult man with Graves' hyperthyroidism.

In this sample, this clonotype turned up many times. The chain recombines TRBV9 with TRBJ1-1; 9 bases are shared with TRBD1. In germline, CDR1 is SGDLS, CDR2 YYNGEE. V was pared by 4 bases and J by 0 bases, with 7 bases of the junction left unmatched. The CDR3 is 16 residues long. CDR3 amino acids: CASSHPGTGMNTEAFF. In nucleotides, the CDR3 is TGTGCCAGCAGCCACCCCGGGACAGGGATGAACACTGAAGCTTTCTTT.

This clonotype came up many times. This chain links TRBV12-3 or TRBV12-4 with TRBJ2-7; 15 nucleotides line up with TRBD2. Germline trimming cut 6 bases from V and 6 bases from J; bases unmatched to any gene: 9. This CDR3 region has 16 residues. The CDR3 loop reads CASSLGLAGGSGEQYF. For the CDR3, the DNA is TGTGCCAGCAGCCTGGGACTAGCGGGAGGCTCCGGCGAGCAGTACTTC.

This clonotype was observed a handful of times. This chain uses TRBV5-5 with TRBJ2-7; D unclear. V was trimmed by 3 bases and J by 6 bases, leaving 10 bases between them. The germline V gene encodes CDR1 SGHKS and CDR2 YYEKEE (reference sequence). The CDR3 sequence is 12 residues long. The CDR3 region is CASSSAWGEQYF. In DNA form, the CDR3 reads TGTGCCAGCAGCTCCGCGTGGGGCGAGCAGTACTTC.

This clonotype was seen many times. The rearrangement joins TRBV29-1 to TRBJ2-2; tentatively, D is TRBD2 (6 bases). With 7 bases removed from V and 0 bases from J, the gap between germline ends came to 15 bases. The germline V gene has CDR1 SQVTM and CDR2 ANQGSEA. The CDR3 is 15 residues long. In DNA form, the CDR3 reads TGCAGCGCAAACGGGCGGGGCACGAACACCGGGGAGCTGTTTTTT. Protein: CSANGRGTNTGELFF.

This clonotype has ten or more counts. The J gene is TRBJ2-5, the V gene TRBV29-1; 8 bases agree with TRBD1. This CDR3 is built from 11 residues. The V segment lost 4 bases and the J segment 10 bases; nucleotides outside the gene matches: 5. The V gene's germline CDR1 is SQVTM and CDR2 ANQGSEA. DNA for the CDR3: TGCAGCGTTGCCACAGGGGGAGACCAGTACTTC. It is translated as CSVATGGDQYF.

The V gene is TRBV7-2, the J gene TRBJ1-6; TRBD1 agrees at 11 bases. The CDR3 is 15 residues long. The ends lost 5 bases at V and 9 bases at J; junction bases unmatched: 6. Germline assignment: CDR1 SGHTA and CDR2 FQGNSA. CDR3 bases: TGTGCCAGCAGCCCCCGGACAGGGGGCTCTTCACCCCTCCACTTT. Translation gives CASSPRTGGSSPLHF.

This clonotype appeared many times. This sequence joins TRBV6-6 and TRBJ1-5; D gene uncertain. Per germline, CDR1 MNHNY and CDR2 SVGAGI (reference sequence). V was trimmed by 5 bases and J by 2 bases, leaving 16 bases between them. The CDR3 is 16 amino acids. DNA for the CDR3: TGTGCCAGCAGTGTCGCGAGCTTAGGAGGCAATCAGCCCCAGCATTTT. Encoded protein: CASSVASLGGNQPQHF.

This clonotype was observed a single time. This rearrangement joins TRBV29-1 to TRBJ1-3, with D possibly matching TRBD1 (6 bases). This CDR3 region has 13 residues. Germline-derived CDR1 and CDR2 are SQVTM and ANQGSEA. V was pared by 4 bases and J by 8 bases, with 15 bases between. The CDR3 nucleotides are TGCAGCGTTGTGGGGGCGAATGGCTACACCATATATTTT. This gives the protein CSVVGANGYTIYF.

J is TRBJ2-7 and V is TRBV7-2; 9 bases match TRBD1. After removal of 2 bases from V and 6 bases from J, the junction contained 14 bases not matched to a gene. The CDR3 runs 17 residues. Germline-derived CDR1 and CDR2 are SGHTA and FQGNSA. CDR3: CASSLLLGDRAPGEQYF. For the CDR3, the DNA is TGTGCCAGCAGCTTACTCCTCGGGGACAGGGCCCCTGGCGAGCAGTACTTC.

The chain is built from TRBV7-2 and TRBJ2-7, with D tentatively TRBD1 (5 bases). V lost 4 bases, J lost 7 bases, and 11 bases lay in between. Looked up from germline, CDR1 is SGHTA and CDR2 is FQGNSA. The CDR3 has 12 amino acids. The CDR3: CASSSDSWEQYF. For the CDR3, the DNA is TGTGCCAGCAGCTCTGACAGTTGGGAGCAGTACTTC. Variable domain in full (rest from reference TRBV7-2 and TRBJ2-7): GAGVSQSPSNKVTEKGKDVELRCDPISGHTALYWYRQSLGQGLEFLIYFQGNSAPDKSGLPSDRFSAERTGGSVSTLTIQRTQQEDSAVYLCASSSDSWEQYFGPGTRLTVT.